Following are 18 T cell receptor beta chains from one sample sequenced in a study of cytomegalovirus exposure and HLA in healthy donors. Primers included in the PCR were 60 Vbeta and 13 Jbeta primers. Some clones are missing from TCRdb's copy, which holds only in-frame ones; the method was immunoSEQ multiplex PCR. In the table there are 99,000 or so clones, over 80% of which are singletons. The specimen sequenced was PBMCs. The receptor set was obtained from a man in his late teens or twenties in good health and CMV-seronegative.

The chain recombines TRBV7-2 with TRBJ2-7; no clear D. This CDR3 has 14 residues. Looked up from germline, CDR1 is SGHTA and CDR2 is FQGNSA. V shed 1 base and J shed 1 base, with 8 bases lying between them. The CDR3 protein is CASSLDGPSYEQYF. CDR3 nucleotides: TGTGCCAGCAGCTTAGATGGCCCTTCCTACGAGCAGTACTTC.

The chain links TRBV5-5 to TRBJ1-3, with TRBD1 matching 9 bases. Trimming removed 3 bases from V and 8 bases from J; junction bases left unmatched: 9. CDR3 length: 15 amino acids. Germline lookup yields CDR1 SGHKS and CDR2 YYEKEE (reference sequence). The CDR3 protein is CASSWDRAVADTIYF. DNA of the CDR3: TGTGCCAGCAGCTGGGACAGGGCAGTGGCAGACACCATATATTTT.

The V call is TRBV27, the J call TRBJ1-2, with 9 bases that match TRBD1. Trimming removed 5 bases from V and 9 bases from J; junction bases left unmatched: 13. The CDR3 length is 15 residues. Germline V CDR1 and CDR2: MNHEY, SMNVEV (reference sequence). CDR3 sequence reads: CASSQGGQGKYSYTF. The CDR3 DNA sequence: TGTGCCAGCAGTCAAGGGGGACAGGGTAAATATAGCTACACCTTC.

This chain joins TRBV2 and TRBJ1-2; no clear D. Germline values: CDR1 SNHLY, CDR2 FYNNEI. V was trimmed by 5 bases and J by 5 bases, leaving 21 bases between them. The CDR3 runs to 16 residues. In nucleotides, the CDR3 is TGTGCCAGCAGTTTGGGGTCAGGCAGGACTGTATATGGCTACACCTTC. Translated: CASSLGSGRTVYGYTF.

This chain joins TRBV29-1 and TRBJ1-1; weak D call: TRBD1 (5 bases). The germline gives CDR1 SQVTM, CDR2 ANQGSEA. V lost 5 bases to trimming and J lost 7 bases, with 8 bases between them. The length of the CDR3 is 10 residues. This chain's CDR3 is CSVWQGEAFF. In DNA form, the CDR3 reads TGCAGCGTTTGGCAGGGTGAAGCTTTCTTT. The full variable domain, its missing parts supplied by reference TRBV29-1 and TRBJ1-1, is SAVISQKPSRDICQRGTSLTIQCQVDSQVTMMFWYRQQPGQSLTLIATANQGSEATYESGFVIDKFPISRPNLTFSTLTVSNMSPEDSSIYLCSVWQGEAFFGQGTRLTVV.

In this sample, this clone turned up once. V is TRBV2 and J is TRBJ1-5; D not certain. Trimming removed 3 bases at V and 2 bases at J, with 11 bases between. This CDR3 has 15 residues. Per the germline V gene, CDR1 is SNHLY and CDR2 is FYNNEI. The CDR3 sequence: CASSEWGVGNQPQHF. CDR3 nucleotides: TGTGCCAGCAGTGAGTGGGGAGTTGGCAATCAGCCCCAGCATTTT.

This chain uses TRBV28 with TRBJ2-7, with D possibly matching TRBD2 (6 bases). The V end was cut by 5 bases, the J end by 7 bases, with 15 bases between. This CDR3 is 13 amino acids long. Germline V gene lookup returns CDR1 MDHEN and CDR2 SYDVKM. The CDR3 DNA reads TGTGCCAGCAGTCTCGGGACTCCGAGGGAGCAGTACTTC. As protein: CASSLGTPREQYF.

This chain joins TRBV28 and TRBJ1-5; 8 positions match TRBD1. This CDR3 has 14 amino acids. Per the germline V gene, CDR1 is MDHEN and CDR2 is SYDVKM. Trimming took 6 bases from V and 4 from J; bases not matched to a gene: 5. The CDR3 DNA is TGTGCCAGCAGGGGGGGACAGGAAAATCAGCCCCAGCATTTT. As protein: CASRGGQENQPQHF.

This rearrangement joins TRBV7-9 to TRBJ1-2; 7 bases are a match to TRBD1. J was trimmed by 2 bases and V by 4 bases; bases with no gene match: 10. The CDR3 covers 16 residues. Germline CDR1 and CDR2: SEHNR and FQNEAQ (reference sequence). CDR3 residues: CASSSLTGTVNYGYTF. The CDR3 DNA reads TGTGCCAGCAGCTCTTTAACCGGGACAGTGAACTATGGCTACACCTTC.

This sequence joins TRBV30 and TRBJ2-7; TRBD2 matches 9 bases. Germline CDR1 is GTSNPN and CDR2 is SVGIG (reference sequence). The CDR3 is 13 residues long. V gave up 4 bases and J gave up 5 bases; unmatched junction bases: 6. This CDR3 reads CAWIPSGNNEQYF. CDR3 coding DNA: TGTGCCTGGATCCCTAGCGGGAACAACGAGCAGTACTTC. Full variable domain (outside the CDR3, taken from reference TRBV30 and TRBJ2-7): SQTIHQWPATLVQPVGSPLSLECTVEGTSNPNLYWYRQAAGRGLQLLFYSVGIGQISSEVPQNLSASRPQDRQFILSSKKLLLSDSGFYLCAWIPSGNNEQYFGPGTRLTVT.

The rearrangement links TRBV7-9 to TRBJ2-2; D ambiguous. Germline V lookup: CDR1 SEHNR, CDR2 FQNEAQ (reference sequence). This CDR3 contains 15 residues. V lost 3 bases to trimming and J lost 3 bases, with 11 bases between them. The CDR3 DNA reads TGTGCCAGCAGCTTCGCGACTCTCGACACCGGGGAGCTGTTTTTT. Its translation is CASSFATLDTGELFF.

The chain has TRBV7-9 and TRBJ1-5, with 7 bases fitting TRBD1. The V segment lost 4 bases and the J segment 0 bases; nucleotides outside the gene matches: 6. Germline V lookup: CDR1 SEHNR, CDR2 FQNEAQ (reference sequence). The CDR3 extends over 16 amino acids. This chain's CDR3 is CASSYGGQFSNQPQHF. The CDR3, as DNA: TGTGCCAGCAGCTACGGGGGACAGTTTAGCAATCAGCCCCAGCATTTT.

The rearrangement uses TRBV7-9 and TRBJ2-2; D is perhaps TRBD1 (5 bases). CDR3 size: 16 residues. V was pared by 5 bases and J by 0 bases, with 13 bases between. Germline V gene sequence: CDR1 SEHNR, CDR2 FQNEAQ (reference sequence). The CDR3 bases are TGTGCCAGCAGCGCAAGCTTGACAGCGAACACCGGGGAGCTGTTTTTT. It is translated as CASSASLTANTGELFF. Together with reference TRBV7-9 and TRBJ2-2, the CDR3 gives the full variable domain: DTGVSQNPRHKITKRGQNVTFRCDPISEHNRLYWYRQTLGQGPEFLTYFQNEAQLEKSRLLSDRFSAERPKGSFSTLEIQRTEQGDSAMYLCASSASLTANTGELFFGEGSRLTVL.

The CDR3 coding sequence is TGTGCCAGCAGTTTAGGACTAGGGGGCGAGCAGTACTTC. It is translated as CASSLGLGGEQYF. The chain employs TRBV28 and TRBJ2-7; maybe TRBD2 (7 bases). V lost 2 bases and J 6 bases, leaving 11 bases between the germline ends. The germline V gene encodes CDR1 MDHEN and CDR2 SYDVKM. The CDR3 consists of 13 residues.

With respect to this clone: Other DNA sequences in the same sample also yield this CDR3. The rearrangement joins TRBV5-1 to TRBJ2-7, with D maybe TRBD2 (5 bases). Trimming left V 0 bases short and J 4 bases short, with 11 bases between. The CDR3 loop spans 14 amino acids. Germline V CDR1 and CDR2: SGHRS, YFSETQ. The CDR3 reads CASSLAASSYEQYF. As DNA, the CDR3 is TGCGCCAGCAGCTTGGCTGCTAGCTCTTACGAGCAGTACTTC.

The chain's CDR3 is CASSEAGGIAPLHF. DNA of the CDR3: TGTGCCAGCAGTGAAGCAGGAGGGATTGCGCCCCTCCACTTT. The chain carries TRBV6-1 and TRBJ1-6; D not resolved. CDR3 length: 14 residues. Germline lookup yields CDR1 MNHNS and CDR2 SASEGT. Trimming cost V 0 bases and J 13 bases, with 13 bases left between them.

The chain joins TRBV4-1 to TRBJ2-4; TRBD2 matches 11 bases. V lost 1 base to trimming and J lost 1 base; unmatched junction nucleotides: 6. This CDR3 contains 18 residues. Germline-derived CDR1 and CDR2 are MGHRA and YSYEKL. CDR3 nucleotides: TGCGCCAGCAGCCAAGGAGCTGCTAGCGGGAGGGCCAAAAACATTCAGTACTTC. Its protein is CASSQGAASGRAKNIQYF.

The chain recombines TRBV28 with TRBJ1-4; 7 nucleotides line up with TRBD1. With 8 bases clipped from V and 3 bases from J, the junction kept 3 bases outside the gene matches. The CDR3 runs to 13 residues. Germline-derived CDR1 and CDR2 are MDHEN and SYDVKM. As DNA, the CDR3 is TGTGCCAGCCGTCAGGGGGCTAATGAAAAACTGTTTTTT. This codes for CASRQGANEKLFF.